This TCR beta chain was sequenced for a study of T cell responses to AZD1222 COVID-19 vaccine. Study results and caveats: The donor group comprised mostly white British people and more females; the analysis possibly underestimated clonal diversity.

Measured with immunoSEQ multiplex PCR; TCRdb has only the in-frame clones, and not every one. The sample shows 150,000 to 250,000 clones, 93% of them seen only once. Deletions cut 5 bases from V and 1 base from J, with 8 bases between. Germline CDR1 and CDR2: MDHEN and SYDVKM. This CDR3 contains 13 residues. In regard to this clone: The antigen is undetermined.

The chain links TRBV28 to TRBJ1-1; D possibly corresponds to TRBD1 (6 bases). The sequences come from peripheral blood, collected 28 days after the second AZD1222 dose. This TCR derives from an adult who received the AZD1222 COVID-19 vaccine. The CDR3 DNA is TGTGCCAGCAGTCCGGGACAGAACACTGAAGCTTTCTTT. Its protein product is CASSPGQNTEAFF.